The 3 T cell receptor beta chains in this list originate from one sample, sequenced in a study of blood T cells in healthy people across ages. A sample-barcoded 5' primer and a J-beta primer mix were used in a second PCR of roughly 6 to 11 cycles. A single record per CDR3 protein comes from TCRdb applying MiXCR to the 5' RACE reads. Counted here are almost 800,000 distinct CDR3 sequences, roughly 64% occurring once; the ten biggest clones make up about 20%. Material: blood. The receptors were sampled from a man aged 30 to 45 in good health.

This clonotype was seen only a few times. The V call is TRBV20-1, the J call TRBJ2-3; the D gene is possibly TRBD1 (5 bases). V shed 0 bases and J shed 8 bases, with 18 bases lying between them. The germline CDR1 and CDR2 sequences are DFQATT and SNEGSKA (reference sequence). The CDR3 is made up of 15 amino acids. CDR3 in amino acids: CSARDAGQGVFTQYF. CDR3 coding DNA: TGCAGTGCTAGAGATGCCGGCCAAGGGGTTTTTACGCAGTATTTT.

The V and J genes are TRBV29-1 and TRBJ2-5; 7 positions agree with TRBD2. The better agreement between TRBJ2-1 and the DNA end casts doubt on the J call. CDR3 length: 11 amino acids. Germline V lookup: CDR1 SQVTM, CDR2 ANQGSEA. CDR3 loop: CSAGPRETQFF. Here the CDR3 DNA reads TGCAGCGCCGGCCCGCGGGAGACCCAGTTCTTC.

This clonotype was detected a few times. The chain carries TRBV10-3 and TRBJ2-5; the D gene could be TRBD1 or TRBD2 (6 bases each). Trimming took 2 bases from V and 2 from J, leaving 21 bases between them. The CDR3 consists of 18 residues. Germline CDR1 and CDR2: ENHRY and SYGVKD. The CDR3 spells CAISERGGQTSLQETQYF. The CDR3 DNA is TGTGCCATCAGTGAGAGGGGAGGACAGACCTCACTTCAAGAGACCCAGTACTTC.